The 15 T cell receptor beta chains presented below share a single source sample, sequenced in a study of T cells in Graves' hyperthyroidism and ophthalmopathy. TCR beta CDR3 regions were amplified from RNA. Primed by the HTBI set, a first-round RT-PCR was run on the TCR CDR3. MiXCR, run by TCRdb on the multiplex PCR reads, gives a single entry per CDR3 protein. The sample has about 270,000 distinct CDR3 sequences, 20% to 25% seen once; the top ten hold 64%. Material: blood. These receptor sequences come from a man aged 30 to 39 with Graves' ophthalmopathy.

This clonotype was seen more than once but under ten times. The V call is TRBV30, the J call TRBJ2-7; D not certain. Trimming pared 1 base from V and 1 base from J, leaving 8 bases between. CDR1 GTSNPN and CDR2 SVGIG come from the germline V gene (reference sequence). CDR3 length: 13 amino acids. The CDR3 nucleotides are TGTGCCTGGAGTGGTTTGTCTTCCTACGAGCAGTACTTC. It codes for CAWSGLSSYEQYF. Together with reference TRBV30 and TRBJ2-7, the CDR3 gives the full variable domain: SQTIHQWPATLVQPVGSPLSLECTVEGTSNPNLYWYRQAAGRGLQLLFYSVGIGQISSEVPQNLSASRPQDRQFILSSKKLLLSDSGFYLCAWSGLSSYEQYFGPGTRLTVT.

V is TRBV30 and J is TRBJ1-6; possible D gene TRBD1, 5 bases. The ends were cut back, 3 bases at V and 7 bases at J, with 13 bases in the middle. Germline loops: CDR1 GTSNPN, CDR2 SVGIG (reference sequence). The CDR3 is 14 residues long. The CDR3 reads CAWRVRGWNSPLHF. The CDR3 DNA is TGTGCCTGGAGAGTTAGGGGTTGGAATTCACCCCTCCACTTT.

This clonotype was recorded at least ten times. This chain joins TRBV20-1 and TRBJ2-7; weak D call: TRBD2 (5 bases). Looked up from germline, CDR1 is DFQATT and CDR2 is SNEGSKA (reference sequence). This CDR3 is 13 amino acids long. The V and J ends lost 6 bases and 4 bases respectively, with 16 bases between them. The CDR3 DNA sequence: TGCAGTGCCACAGAGGCCACGGGATACGAGCAGTACTTC. It is translated as CSATEATGYEQYF.

The V gene is TRBV3-1, the J gene TRBJ2-7, with 8 bases that match TRBD1. The CDR3 is 17 residues long. Looked up from germline, CDR1 is LGHDT and CDR2 is YNNKEL (reference sequence). After removal of 4 bases from V and 2 bases from J, the junction contained 13 bases not matched to a gene. The CDR3 loop is CASSLYPGQGGPYEQYF. CDR3 DNA sequence: TGTGCCAGCAGCCTATACCCCGGACAGGGTGGCCCCTACGAGCAGTACTTC.

J is TRBJ2-1 and V is TRBV14; 10 positions match TRBD2. CDR1 is SGHDN and CDR2 is FVKESK in the germline V gene. CDR3 length: 14 residues. V was clipped by 6 bases and J by 5 bases; unmatched bases: 4. In DNA, the CDR3 is TGTGCCAGCAGACAACTAGCGGGACACAATGAGCAGTTCTTC. This gives the protein CASRQLAGHNEQFF.

V gene TRBV27 combines with J gene TRBJ2-4; 7 nucleotides line up with TRBD1. The V gene end was trimmed by 4 bases and the J gene end by 3 bases; junction bases not matched to a gene: 6. Germline lookup yields CDR1 MNHEY and CDR2 SMNVEV (reference sequence). This CDR3 has 15 residues. CDR3 protein: CASSSPGTVKNIQYF. The CDR3 bases are TGTGCCAGCAGTTCCCCGGGGACAGTCAAAAACATTCAGTACTTC.

In this sample, this clonotype turned up a few times. V usage is TRBV20-1 and J usage is TRBJ2-7; D might be TRBD2 (5 bases). The CDR3 is 14 amino acids. Germline V gives CDR1 DFQATT, CDR2 SNEGSKA (reference sequence). The V gene lost 0 bases and the J gene lost 4 bases, with 13 bases spanning the gap. The CDR3 region is CSAREGGSYYEQYF. CDR3 coding DNA: TGCAGTGCTAGAGAAGGCGGGTCTTATTACGAGCAGTACTTC.

This clonotype was counted at least ten times. This may be a read error: a much more frequent sequence differs by one nucleotide. The rearrangement links TRBV11-2 to TRBJ1-5, with D uncertain. The CDR3 is made up of 14 amino acids. V was pared by 5 bases and J by 0 bases, with 8 bases between. From germline, CDR1 is SGHAT and CDR2 FQNNGV. CDR3 loop: CASSHAGSNQPQHF. The CDR3 coding sequence is TGTGCCAGCAGCCACGCAGGTAGCAATCAGCCCCAGCATTTT.

The chain links TRBV2 to TRBJ1-2, with a possible D match to TRBD1 (5 bases). Between the trimmed V and J ends, which lost 8 bases and 2 bases, there was a span of 15 bases. Germline CDR1 reads SNHLY; CDR2 reads FYNNEI. There are 14 residues in the CDR3. The CDR3 region has the DNA TGTGCCAGCTTCACGGGGCTCTCGAACTATGGCTACACCTTC. Amino acids: CASFTGLSNYGYTF.

Many counts were recorded for this clonotype. The chain has TRBV6-1 and TRBJ1-1; TRBD1 might be the D (6 bases). Germline V gene lookup returns CDR1 MNHNS and CDR2 SASEGT. Trimming removed 1 base from V and 1 base from J, with 7 bases in between. The CDR3 contains 14 residues. The CDR3 is CASSEGGANTEAFF. The CDR3 bases are TGTGCCAGCAGTGAAGGGGGGGCGAACACTGAAGCTTTCTTT.

This clonotype was counted a few times. The genes are TRBV28 and TRBJ2-5; D is unresolved. From germline, CDR1 is MDHEN and CDR2 SYDVKM. V lost 5 bases, J lost 7 bases, and 11 bases lay in between. The CDR3 is made up of 12 amino acids. The CDR3 DNA sequence: TGTGCCAGCAGTCTCCGAGGACGGACCCAGTACTTC. This sequence encodes CASSLRGRTQYF.

Many counts were recorded for this clonotype. J is TRBJ2-5 and V is TRBV11-3; the D gene is possibly TRBD1 (6 bases). V was cut by 2 bases and J by 0 bases, with 7 bases left in between. In germline, CDR1 is SGHNT, CDR2 YENEEA. The CDR3 runs 14 residues. CDR3 sequence: CASSLQGYQETQYF. As DNA, the CDR3 is TGTGCCAGCAGCTTACAGGGGTACCAAGAGACCCAGTACTTC.

This clonotype was counted many times. The chain is built from TRBV7-2 and TRBJ1-1; 9 bases fit TRBD1. CDR3 size: 17 residues. The germline V gene has CDR1 SGHTA and CDR2 FQGNSA. J was trimmed by 0 bases and V by 5 bases; bases with no gene match: 10. The CDR3 loop reads CASSPIRTGGVNTEAFF. The CDR3 DNA reads as TGTGCCAGCAGCCCAATTCGAACAGGGGGCGTGAACACTGAAGCTTTCTTT.

V and J are TRBV5-1 and TRBJ2-3; 8 bases are shared with TRBD2. After removal of 7 bases from V and 4 bases from J, the junction contained 5 bases not matched to a gene. The germline CDR1 and CDR2 sequences are SGHRS and YFSETQ. The CDR3 length is 13 residues. The CDR3 is CASGREGPDTQYF. CDR3 sequence (DNA): TGCGCCAGCGGTCGGGAGGGGCCAGATACGCAGTATTTT.

The rearrangement uses TRBV3-1 and TRBJ1-5; D may be TRBD1 (5 bases). CDR1 LGHDT and CDR2 YNNKEL come from the germline V gene (reference sequence). The length of the CDR3 is 13 residues. Trimming took off 1 base at V and 6 bases at J, with 7 bases between the two ends. The chain's CDR3 is CASSQGRAQPQHF. In DNA, the CDR3 is TGTGCCAGCAGCCAAGGCAGGGCTCAGCCCCAGCATTTT.